The T cell receptor (beta chain) under discussion was sequenced for a study of Graves' ophthalmopathy and Graves' hyperthyroidism (dated by TCRdb to about 2018). General notes on the study: Peripheral blood was collected at initial diagnosis, before any treatment. The study used TCR beta repertoire signatures to distinguish Graves' ophthalmopathy from Graves' hyperthyroidism and to predict progression to ophthalmopathy. In total, under 150 blood samples were TCR-sequenced: roughly 45 ophthalmopathy, some 75 hyperthyroidism and some 17 hyperthyroidism-to-ophthalmopathy patients. To explore V-J signatures distinguishing ophthalmopathy from hyperthyroidism, a discovery set of more than 95 patients (43 ophthalmopathy, about 57 stable hyperthyroidism) was enrolled. An independent validation cohort comprised some 19 hyperthyroidism patients and roughly 15 patients who later progressed from hyperthyroidism to ophthalmopathy. T-cell repertoires of thyroid tissue and blood were compared in over five hyperthyroidism patients. Following sample collection, hyperthyroidism patients were given methimazole at a starting dose of 30 mg daily, and ophthalmopathy patients were given high-dose intravenous methylprednisolone. The 90 to 100 discovery patients were randomly divided into training and test sets at a 7:3 ratio. What the work shows at the level of the full study, not this receptor alone: No statistical method was used to set the sample size in advance, and the investigators knew which group each participant was assigned to. In validation, the model predicted ophthalmopathy progression with more than 70% sensitivity and roughly 72% specificity; more than ten predicted patients were CT-confirmed with GO in a median of approximately 6.5 months. Among expanded thyroid clonotypes with frequency above 0.001, most also showed up in blood, which suggests that blood repertoires may reflect the thyroid immune response. The 13-signature model separated ophthalmopathy from stable hyperthyroidism with approximately 90% sensitivity and 81% to 82% specificity in cross-validation, and 80%/75% in the test set.

The ophthalmopathy patients had moderately to severely active disease, with a Clinical Activity Score of 3 or higher, a NOSPECS grade of 4 or higher, and a disease duration of less than 3 months. Patients were excluded if they had other autoimmune diseases, uncontrolled infections, pregnancy or lactation. Diagnosis was based on clinical symptoms, serum thyroxine, TRAb, thyroid ultrasound and orbital computed tomography. Using Ficoll-Paque density gradient centrifugation, PBMCs were isolated from approximately 11 ml of fresh peripheral blood. Trizol reagent was used to extract the total RNA, and its quality was then checked on an Agilent 2100 Bioanalyzer. TCR beta CDR3 regions were amplified from RNA transcripts for repertoire sequencing. HTBI primers and the Qiagen OneStep RT-PCR kit were used in a first-round RT-PCR, which was followed by a second-round multiplex PCR, size selection and purification. The libraries underwent paired-end sequencing with 100 bp reads on an Illumina HiSeq2000. From the authors' description of their analysis: SOAPnuke was used to process the reads, throwing out any read that had adapters, had uncalled bases, had a mean Phred below 15, or lacked an exact constant-primer or identifier match. High-quality paired reads were merged with COPE v1.2.5. Each unique nucleotide sequence was defined as a clonotype, and clonotypes were aligned to IMGT TRB V, D and J references with MiTCR v1.1. The analysis was limited to V-J combinations with a frequency above 0.0001, which together covered more than 98% of repertoires. For each V-J combination, a TCR clonal expansion and chaos score was defined as the ratio of F50 clonal expansion to chaos observed in the TCRdist matrix. Features were reduced by Welch's t-statistics and random forest to over 10 V-J combinations, which fed a naive Bayes classifier. The similarity between thyroid and blood repertoires was quantified using the Morisita-Horn index. TCRdb itself trimmed the public reads at Q25 with fastp, ran MiXCR and retained productive beta chains. Identical CDR3 protein sequences are pooled into one entry, listed with their most common genes and DNA. The V and J calls were determined by TCRdb, not by the authors. This sample lists about 170,000 distinct CDR3 sequences; over 35% were detected once. Of the sample, under 6.5% falls within the top ten clones.

Comments on this clonotype: It lacks a known antigen. Within one base of it there is no much larger clone, and no base qualities were kept.

Sequenced material: peripheral blood. The sequence was collected from a woman in her thirties or forties with Graves' ophthalmopathy. Donor details come from another sample of the same person, matched by shared clones.

The sequenced DNA is TGTGCCAGCAGCTTACTGTCGGCAGGGGGGTATTATGGCTACACCTTC. This translates into CASSLLSAGGYYGYTF. Recombination linked TRBV11-2 to TRBJ1-2; TRBD1 matches 7 bases in the middle. The CDR3 starts with the cysteine, ends with the phenylalanine, and has 16 residues. This entry keeps only the CDR3 DNA: 48 bases, framed from base 1. CDR1 and CDR2, per the germline V gene, are SGHAT and FQNNGV. Germline trimming: 2 bases from V, 5 bases from J; junction bases outside gene matches: 11. The CDR3 plus the reference TRBV11-2 and TRBJ1-2 genes for the other parts give the full variable domain: EAGVAQSPRYKIIEKRQSVAFWCNPISGHATLYWYQQILGQGPKLLIQFQNNGVVDDSQLPKDRFSAERLKGVDSTLKIQPAKLEDSAVYLCASSLLSAGGYYGYTFGSGTRLTVV.